This TCR beta chain is drawn from a study of cytomegalovirus exposure and HLA in healthy donors (dated by TCRdb to about 2017). With regard to the full study: According to an earlier analysis of 550 to 750 of the donors, about 170 million T cells yielded roughly 110 million unique TCR beta sequences and 276 Gb of sequence data. Every discovery cohort repertoire had been produced on one sequencing platform. A separate validation cohort of roughly 120 different subjects was used in addition to the 666-subject first cohort. A later genetic analysis used genome-wide SNP genotypes for about three fifths of the roughly 700 donors, treating that subset as a discovery cohort. Typing coverage differed by locus: A, B, C, DRB1 and DQB1 were typed in about 620-640 donors, DQA1 in 522, DPA1 in around 580, and DPB1 in roughly 450. Among roughly 400 genotyped donors of the cohort, an average of 235,054 unique TCR beta nucleotide sequences were sequenced per donor, roughly 20% of them non-productive. An early release covering 500 to 750 HLA-typed donors comprised about 310 gigabases of sequencing data and around 80 million unique TCR sequences. The T cell repertoires of 700 or so subjects were profiled by immunosequencing and related to cytomegalovirus serostatus. In the later analysis, no new phenotypic data were used to find candidate immune exposures; instead, reliance was placed on TCR beta sequences and their occurrence across donors. High-throughput TCR immunosequencing, statistical association of individual TCRs with disease status, and machine learning were combined to predict cytomegalovirus infection status. The genetic ancestry cluster associated with self-reported Caucasian donors included about 84% of the roughly 380 genotyped donors. Because of strong linkage in the cohort, five DR-DQ haplotypes were treated as single units for association and clustering. To study patterns of TCR occurrence, a later analysis re-analyzed previously published TCR beta repertoires from around 660 donors and added high-resolution HLA genotyping. HLA typing included class I and class II loci at four-digit resolution. Donor age, sex, ethnicity and CMV serostatus were compiled together with the repertoire data. The study was designed to test whether signatures of past pathogen exposure could be identified by cataloging public T cell receptors. An earlier analysis of more than 450 of the donors used high-throughput TCR beta sequencing to judge whether each TCR beta V gene segment behaved as functional or pseudogenic.

In total, more than 500 healthy bone marrow donors made up the cohort. Cohort members were all nominally healthy when sampled, although unrecorded immune exposures were likely present. The donor tested CMV seropositive, placing the donor among the 250 to 350 seropositive members of the cohort. Each donor provided a peripheral blood sample, and peripheral blood mononuclear cells were used for TCR beta sequencing. The Qiagen DNeasy Blood Extraction Kit was used to extract genomic DNA from the blood cell samples. To note about this clone: Which antigen it targets is not known. No much larger clone exists at a distance of one base, and base qualities are not known.

The V end gives up 6 bases and the J end 3 bases, leaving 16 bases in the junction not matched to a gene. From its cysteine to its phenylalanine, the CDR3 spans 18 amino acids. The kept DNA is CDR3 alone, 54 bases in frame from the first base. The germline V gene gives CDR1 as SNHLY and CDR2 as FYNNEI. Summary of the overall study and its limitations: The 87-base-pair reads could not distinguish some IMGT-functional V segments, including TRBV6-2 and TRBV6-3, so those segments were excluded. Broadly in line with IMGT annotations, most TCR beta V segments showed up in productive rearrangements about 87% or about 30% of the time in an earlier analysis of 450 to 750 of the donors. A later analysis found that HLA-associated TCR beta chains were more clonally expanded and had lower generation probabilities than equally common non-associated chains. A few of the identified cytomegalovirus-associated TCR beta chains were confirmed in vitro to be specific for cytomegalovirus antigens. According to a later analysis, most CMV-associated TCR beta chains appeared to be HLA-restricted, and the HLA associations seemed to be driven largely by CMV exposure. Cytomegalovirus status was reported to be diagnosed by the classifier with high specificity and sensitivity in both the original and validation cohorts. Presence/absence analyses assumed roughly uniform sequencing depth across donors, an assumption that may not hold. A further reported finding was that TCR beta sequences accurately predicted the HLA-A and HLA-B alleles for most subjects in the first cohort. When HLA alleles, especially DR and DQ, strongly co-occurred, attributing TCR associations to individual alleles was difficult. CMV serostatus was the only immune exposure information available for the cohort. Fewer than 20 rarely observed V segments, including chromosome 9 orphons, were excluded from the earlier analysis of about 610 of the donors because counts were too low. In a later analysis, several top co-occurrence clusters were reported to appear linked to parvovirus B19, influenza, CMV and Epstein-Barr virus. The cohort was sequenced for TCR beta chains only, and without alpha or paired-chain data the features that could be detected were limited. In a later genetic analysis, fewer N-insertions in productive TCRs were reported among donors in an Asian-associated ancestry cluster than the roughly 700-donor mean. The sequencing pipeline was judged likely to have produced a cluster of highly shared sequence variants as a technical artifact. The study listed 164 TCR beta chains as associated with cytomegalovirus. Across donors, most TCR sequences were observed very rarely, whereas some public TCRs were present in many individuals. A later genetic analysis associated a missense DCLRE1C variant with V-gene and J-gene trimming of TCR beta chains, and an independent cohort replicated the association. At a false discovery rate of 0.05, a later analysis linked 15,000 to 20,000 TCR beta sequences to specific HLA alleles. The authors suggested that the approach could potentially be generalized to other disease states and immunological phenotypes. Because HLA typing was unavailable for some donors at each locus, only the typed subset was used in association tests. A later analysis found that TCR association rates varied across HLA loci, with DRB1 alleles showing the most associated TCRs and HLA-C alleles the fewest. Correlated functional status among segregating V segments might be attributable to linkage disequilibrium, but an unknown experimental factor could not be ruled out.

To prepare the library, the immunoSEQ multiplex PCR assay was applied. A mixture of 60 forward primers for TCR Vbeta segments and 13 reverse primers for TCR Jbeta segments was used in the multiplex PCR. The CDR3 region of rearranged TCR beta genes was amplified from genomic DNA by a multiplex PCR assay. The amplified TCR beta libraries were sequenced on the Illumina HiSeq System as 87-base-pair reads. For the original study's pipeline: A later analysis counted about 80 million unique TCR beta chains across the 650 to 800 repertoires, and roughly 9.9 million of these chains were shared by at least two donors. Raw reads were error-corrected and collapsed into unique sequences with a nearest-neighbor algorithm that merged closely related sequences to remove PCR and sequencing errors. To assign V, D and J gene segments, CDR3 sequences were aligned to IMGT reference sequences. For a sequence to be retained, a match of at least six nucleotides was required to both a V gene segment and a J gene segment. Rearrangements were classified as productive when the CDR3 lacked stop codons and remained in frame with V and J, and all other rearrangements were classified as non-productive. CDR3 was defined according to IMGT convention as the region running from the second conserved V-encoded cysteine to the conserved J-encoded phenylalanine. In an earlier analysis of around 570 of the donors, sequences lacking an unambiguous match to a single V gene segment were excluded. In an earlier analysis of several hundred of the donors, V segments were called functional above 56.7% productive rearrangements and were called segregating when the between-donor standard deviation exceeded 5%. A statistical classification framework was built for diagnosing cytomegalovirus status from the catalog of TCR beta chain sequences. In a later analysis, TCR nucleotide sequences were compared against IMGT/GENE-DB human TR gene sequences so that V and J genes could be assigned. In a later analysis, CDR3 sequences and most-parsimonious VDJ recombination scenarios were assigned using the TCRdist pipeline. In a later analysis, every TCR beta chain was defined by the combination of its CDR3 amino acid sequence and its V-gene family, and reads without a unique V-gene family were dropped. In a later analysis, some 600 highly shared, low-generation-probability nucleotide sequences were removed to address suspected cross-contamination and a sequencing artifact. A later analysis calculated a clonal expansion index for each public chain from normalized within-repertoire ranks of inferred template counts. Generation probabilities in a later analysis came from a VDJ recombination model fitted to out-of-frame rearrangements, and those results were checked against IGoR. Hypergeometric tests were used in a later analysis to score TCR-TCR, TCR-HLA and TCR-CMV co-occurrence, with a repertoire-size bias correction applied to the TCR pairs. In a later analysis, false discovery rates were estimated by permuting HLA or CMV assignments 20 times. In a later analysis, co-occurring TCRs were grouped using DBSCAN, with TCRdist sequence similarity added in when clustering inside HLA-allele-positive subsets. Repertoires with fewer than 30,000 or more than 120,000 public chains, plus five repertoires with anomalous nucleotide sharing, were excluded from co-occurrence clustering. TCRdb limited this immuneACCESS table to in-frame rearrangements with V and J called. A share of clones is missing; checked studies link under half to unresolved V genes, and the rest is unexplained. V, J and clone size are taken as reported in that table, and D and trimming were inferred from the DNA itself. Present in this sample are tens of thousands of clones, roughly 78% of which were seen just once. The top ten clones comprise roughly 2.5% of the sample.

This chain is built from TRBV2 and TRBJ2-7, with TRBD1 identical over 11 junction bases. Sequenced sample: PBMCs. The TCR comes from a male donor in good health and CMV-seropositive. The DNA sequence is given as TGTGCCAGCAGGCCCACTTCGGACAGGGGGCTAATTGGCTACGAGCAGTACTTC. This sequence encodes CASRPTSDRGLIGYEQYF. Extended through the reference TRBV2 and TRBJ2-7 proteins, this CDR3 yields the full variable domain: EPEVTQTPSHQVTQMGQEVILRCVPISNHLYFYWYRQILGQKVEFLVSFYNNEISEKSEIFDDQFSVERPDGSNFTLKIRSTKLEDSAMYFCASRPTSDRGLIGYEQYFGPGTRLTVT.